A single sample gave rise to the 32 T cell receptor beta chains below, sequenced in a study of T cell repertoires in cytomegalovirus infection. Each CDR3 protein gets one entry after TCRdb re-called the reads with MiXCR. In the table there are 350,000 to 500,000 distinct CDR3 sequences, approximately 33% of which are singletons. The sample taken for sequencing was PBMCs. The receptors were gathered from a human donor in good health (CMV status not recorded). Some clones in this sample may be carry-over from other donors' samples.

This clonotype was seen a few times. The rearrangement links TRBV3-1 to TRBJ1-5; D is undetermined. Germline V gene sequence: CDR1 LGHDT, CDR2 YNNKEL (reference sequence). V was shortened by 5 bases and J by 5 bases, with 13 bases between the two germline ends. The CDR3 extends over 14 amino acids. In DNA form, the CDR3 reads TGTGCCAGCAGCAAACACGACGGATATCAGCCCCAGCATTTT. This codes for CASSKHDGYQPQHF.

This clonotype occurred many times. The chain links TRBV12-3 or TRBV12-4 to TRBJ2-1; tentatively, D is TRBD1 or TRBD2 (6 bases each). V gave up 3 bases and J gave up 7 bases, with 10 bases separating them. The CDR3 is 13 amino acids. CDR3 region: CASSLLGGNEQFF. In nucleotides, the CDR3 is TGTGCCAGCAGTTTGCTAGGGGGGAATGAGCAGTTCTTC.

The DNA for the CDR3 is TGTGCCACAACAAGCTGGGGACAGGGGGCTAGGAGCGGCGAGCAGTTCTTC. Its protein product is CATTSWGQGARSGEQFF. The V and J genes are TRBV19 and TRBJ2-1; 12 bases fit TRBD1. The CDR3 runs to 17 residues. Trimming at V came to 10 bases and at J to 10 bases, leaving 20 bases not matched to a gene. Per the germline V gene, CDR1 is LNHDA and CDR2 is SQIVND (reference sequence).

This clonotype occurred many times. The V call is TRBV2, the J call TRBJ2-1; D may match TRBD1 or TRBD2 (6 bases each). The CDR3 is 13 residues long. V gave up 7 bases and J gave up 4 bases, with 11 bases separating them. Germline CDR1 and CDR2: SNHLY and FYNNEI. CDR3 nucleotides: TGTGCCAGCATGGAGGGGGGATACAATGAGCAGTTCTTC. Its translation: CASMEGGYNEQFF.

The table lists this clonotype with many counts. The rearrangement links TRBV25-1 to TRBJ2-7; TRBD2 agrees at 13 bases. This CDR3 is built from 16 residues. Trimming removed 4 bases from V and 3 bases from J; junction bases left unmatched: 6. The germline CDR1 and CDR2 sequences are MGHDK and SYGVNS. DNA for the CDR3: TGTGCCAGCAGTGGAGGACTAGCGGGGGCCCTCTACGAGCAGTACTTC. Translated: CASSGGLAGALYEQYF.

V is TRBV20-1 and J is TRBJ2-7, with D possibly being TRBD1 (6 bases). The CDR3 sequence is 14 residues long. Germline CDR1 and CDR2: DFQATT and SNEGSKA (reference sequence). Trimming took 0 bases from V and 4 from J, leaving 13 bases between them. This CDR3 is CSARDTGQHYEQYF. CDR3 sequence (DNA): TGCAGTGCTAGAGACACAGGACAGCATTACGAGCAGTACTTC.

This chain links TRBV20-1 with TRBJ1-1; 7 bases align to TRBD1. V lost 0 bases, J lost 2 bases, and 6 bases stayed unmatched. The CDR3 is made up of 15 amino acids. Germline V CDR1 and CDR2: DFQATT, SNEGSKA (reference sequence). The CDR3 DNA is TGCAGTGCTAGAGACCCAACAGGGGTAAACACTGAAGCTTTCTTT. Translating gives CSARDPTGVNTEAFF.

In its sample, this clonotype was seen a few times. The V gene is TRBV5-4, the J gene TRBJ2-1; TRBD2 might be the D (7 bases). Germline V gene data show CDR1 as SGHNT and CDR2 as YYREEE (reference sequence). The CDR3 runs to 16 residues. Trimming removed 1 base at V and 4 bases at J, with 15 bases between. CDR3 sequence: CASSLWGGTQYNEQFF. In DNA, the CDR3 is TGTGCCAGCAGCTTGTGGGGGGGCACCCAATACAATGAGCAGTTCTTC. Variable domain in full (rest from reference TRBV5-4 and TRBJ2-1): ETGVTQSPTHLIKTRGQQVTLRCSSQSGHNTVSWYQQALGQGPQFIFQYYREEENGRGNFPPRFSGLQFPNYSSELNVNALELDDSALYLCASSLWGGTQYNEQFFGPGTRLTVL.

This chain joins TRBV19 and TRBJ2-1; 8 bases are shared with TRBD2. The CDR3 has 16 amino acids. V lost 1 base to trimming and J lost 7 bases; unmatched junction nucleotides: 9. CDR1 is LNHDA, CDR2 SQIVND, per germline (reference sequence). For the CDR3, the DNA is TGTGCCAGTAGTATAGGTTCGGGGGGGGCCCGAAATGAGCAGTTCTTC. This codes for CASSIGSGGARNEQFF.

This chain links TRBV19 with TRBJ1-5; 8 positions agree with TRBD1. The V and J ends lost 4 bases and 0 bases, in that order; junction bases with no gene match: 2. Germline CDR1 reads LNHDA; CDR2 reads SQIVND (reference sequence). The CDR3 is 15 residues long. In nucleotides, the CDR3 is TGTGCCAGTAGTACGACAGGGGTTAGCAATCAGCCCCAGCATTTT. Residues: CASSTTGVSNQPQHF. Based on the CDR3 plus reference TRBV19 and TRBJ1-5, the full variable domain is DGGITQSPKYLFRKEGQNVTLSCEQNLNHDAMYWYRQDPGQGLRLIYYSQIVNDFQKGDIAEGYSVSREKKESFPLTVTSAQKNPTAFYLCASSTTGVSNQPQHFGDGTRLSIL.

This sequence joins TRBV20-1 and TRBJ2-4, with a tentative D call TRBD2 (5 bases). The CDR3 consists of 15 residues. CDR1 is DFQATT and CDR2 is SNEGSKA in the germline V gene (reference sequence). Trimming removed 6 bases at V and 0 bases at J, with 15 bases between. The CDR3 region is CSADSANLAKNIQYF. The CDR3, as DNA: TGCAGTGCCGATAGCGCGAATCTAGCCAAAAACATTCAGTACTTC.

This clonotype was detected many times. The genes are TRBV7-2 and TRBJ1-1, with D uncertain. The V gene's germline CDR1 is SGHTA and CDR2 FQGNSA. This CDR3 spans 14 amino acids. V dropped 9 bases and J dropped 2 bases, with 16 bases sitting between them. The CDR3 region is CASAGLAANTEAFF. The CDR3 bases are TGTGCCAGTGCCGGGTTGGCTGCCAACACTGAAGCTTTCTTT. Variable domain in full (rest from reference TRBV7-2 and TRBJ1-1): GAGVSQSPSNKVTEKGKDVELRCDPISGHTALYWYRQSLGQGLEFLIYFQGNSAPDKSGLPSDRFSAERTGGSVSTLTIQRTQQEDSAVYLCASAGLAANTEAFFGQGTRLTVV.

Regarding this clonotype: This may stem from a read error, because a much larger clone lies one nucleotide away. It is unclear where the CDR3 begins or ends on the DNA, so no DNA is shown, and the CDR3 is as TCRdb lists it. The rearrangement links TRBV7-4 to TRBJ1-6; TRBD1, the table's D call, was not compared with the DNA. Germline loops: CDR1 SGHVT, CDR2 SQSDAQ. Counting both end residues, the CDR3 totals 16 amino acids. The CDR3 is CASSLVGQGAISPLQF.

The chain employs TRBV10-3 and TRBJ2-3; D is unresolved. V was cut by 3 bases and J by 4 bases, with 8 bases left in between. Germline V gene sequence: CDR1 ENHRY, CDR2 SYGVKD. The CDR3 totals 13 residues. DNA of the CDR3: TGTGCCATCAGTGACCGCGATTCAGATACGCAGTATTTT. It specifies CAISDRDSDTQYF.

V gene TRBV7-2 combines with J gene TRBJ2-1; 8 nucleotides match TRBD1. CDR3 length equals 15 residues. After removal of 6 bases from V and 2 bases from J, the junction contained 6 bases not matched to a gene. From germline, CDR1 is SGHTA and CDR2 FQGNSA. The DNA for the CDR3 is TGTGCCAGCAGAGGGGGGACAGGAGCCTACAATGAGCAGTTCTTC. It is translated as CASRGGTGAYNEQFF. Full variable domain (remainder filled in from reference TRBV7-2 and TRBJ2-1): GAGVSQSPSNKVTEKGKDVELRCDPISGHTALYWYRQSLGQGLEFLIYFQGNSAPDKSGLPSDRFSAERTGGSVSTLTIQRTQQEDSAVYLCASRGGTGAYNEQFFGPGTRLTVL.

V is TRBV7-3 and J is TRBJ2-1; tentatively, D is TRBD1 (6 bases). With 11 bases removed from V and 4 bases from J, the gap between germline ends came to 15 bases. CDR1 is SGHTA, CDR2 FQGTGA, per germline. CDR3 size: 13 residues. CDR3 coding DNA: TGTGCCTCCGAGGGACATTTGTACAATGAGCAGTTCTTC. Its translation: CASEGHLYNEQFF.

This clonotype was seen a few times. This chain uses TRBV6-5 with TRBJ1-5, with D uncertain. The CDR3 spans 15 residues. V lost 5 bases and J 0 bases, leaving 11 bases between the germline ends. Looked up from germline, CDR1 is MNHEY and CDR2 is SVGAGI. The CDR3 sequence: CASSNRGGSNQPQHF. The CDR3, as DNA: TGTGCCAGCAGTAACAGAGGTGGTAGCAATCAGCCCCAGCATTTT.

The chain employs TRBV29-1 and TRBJ2-3; 9 bases align to TRBD2. V was clipped by 6 bases and J by 1 base; unmatched bases: 5. The CDR3 sequence is 14 residues long. Looked up from germline, CDR1 is SQVTM and CDR2 is ANQGSEA. The DNA for the CDR3 is TGCAGCGTGACAGTAGCGGGGGGCACAGATACGCAGTATTTT. Protein sequence: CSVTVAGGTDTQYF.

As regards this clonotype: This sequence may be a read error, since a much larger clone differs from it by one base. The chain employs TRBV7-2 and TRBJ2-3, with 10 nucleotides matching TRBD2. CDR1 is SGHTA, CDR2 FQGNSA, per germline. Trimming removed 1 base from V and 3 bases from J; junction bases left unmatched: 10. This CDR3 spans 18 amino acids. The CDR3, as DNA: TGTGCCAGCAGCTTAGAGAAGCGGGGGGGCCTTGGGACAGATACGCAGTATTTT. Translated: CASSLEKRGGLGTDTQYF.

This clonotype was seen ten or more times. The genes are TRBV12-3 or TRBV12-4 and TRBJ1-5; D is unclear. Trimming removed 3 bases at V and 2 bases at J, with 5 bases between. This CDR3 region has 13 residues. CDR3 loop: CASSFGRNQPQHF. The CDR3 nucleotides read TGTGCCAGCAGTTTTGGGCGCAATCAGCCCCAGCATTTT.

The V gene is TRBV7-4, the J gene TRBJ1-2; D remains ambiguous. Trimming left V 1 base short and J 8 bases short, with 11 bases between. The CDR3 covers 13 residues. Germline V gene lookup returns CDR1 SGHVT and CDR2 SQSDAQ. CDR3: CASSLGGPWGYTF. Written as DNA, the CDR3 is TGTGCCAGCAGCTTAGGAGGGCCTTGGGGCTACACCTTC. Full variable domain (missing parts from reference TRBV7-4 and TRBJ1-2): GAGVSQSPRYKVAKRGRDVALRCDSISGHVTLYWYRQTLGQGSEVLTYSQSDAQRDKSGRPSGRFSAERPERSVSTLKIQRTEQGDSAVYLCASSLGGPWGYTFGSGTRLTVV.

The chain recombines TRBV7-6 with TRBJ1-5; tentatively, D is TRBD1 (5 bases). This CDR3 is built from 15 residues. Looked up from germline, CDR1 is SGHVS and CDR2 is FNYEAQ. V was trimmed by 4 bases and J by 0 bases, leaving 10 bases between them. The DNA of the CDR3 is TGTGCCAGCAGCTCTGGACACGATAGCAATCAGCCCCAGCATTTT. It codes for CASSSGHDSNQPQHF.

The J gene is TRBJ2-7, the V gene TRBV19; TRBD2 agrees at 15 bases. CDR1 and CDR2 from the germline V gene are LNHDA and SQIVND (reference sequence). The CDR3 runs 16 residues. V dropped 10 bases and J dropped 2; count of bases not matched to a gene: 9. The CDR3 sequence is CATSGTSGGKTYEQYF. For the CDR3, the DNA is TGTGCCACGTCCGGGACTAGCGGGGGGAAAACCTACGAGCAGTACTTC.

This clonotype was found a few times. V usage is TRBV6-1 and J usage is TRBJ2-5, with TRBD1 identical over 7 bases. The junction had 10 bases not matched to a gene; V was cut back by 4 bases and J by 5 bases. Germline-derived CDR1 and CDR2 are MNHNS and SASEGT. CDR3 size: 15 residues. CDR3 nucleotide sequence: TGTGCCAGCAGTGTTCGGACAGGCTCCGAGGAGACCCAGTACTTC. The encoded protein is CASSVRTGSEETQYF.

The chain employs TRBV6-1 and TRBJ2-3; no reliable D call. Germline values: CDR1 MNHNS, CDR2 SASEGT. The germline V and J ends were trimmed by 5 bases and 2 bases, with 17 bases remaining between them. CDR3 length: 16 residues. DNA for the CDR3: TGTGCCAGCAGTAGGGCCCGGGCACCAATCACAGATACGCAGTATTTT. Translating gives CASSRARAPITDTQYF.

The V gene is TRBV11-2, the J gene TRBJ1-5; D not resolved. V lost 0 bases, J lost 0 bases, and 6 bases lay in between. Germline values: CDR1 SGHAT, CDR2 FQNNGV. This CDR3 is built from 15 residues. The DNA of the CDR3 is TGTGCCAGCAGCTTAGACGGCTATAGCAATCAGCCCCAGCATTTT. Encoded protein: CASSLDGYSNQPQHF. The variable domain in full, completed from reference TRBV11-2 and TRBJ1-5, reads EAGVAQSPRYKIIEKRQSVAFWCNPISGHATLYWYQQILGQGPKLLIQFQNNGVVDDSQLPKDRFSAERLKGVDSTLKIQPAKLEDSAVYLCASSLDGYSNQPQHFGDGTRLSIL.

This clonotype has just a few counts. The gene calls are TRBV6-5 and TRBJ2-1; D might be TRBD2 (7 bases). The germline V gene has CDR1 MNHEY and CDR2 SVGAGI. This CDR3 spans 16 amino acids. V lost 4 bases, J lost 8 bases, and 21 bases lay in between. CDR3 coding DNA: TGTGCCAGCAGTTCTAGGCGGGGGCCCCTCGGGGATGAGCAGTTCTTC. Translated, it gives CASSSRRGPLGDEQFF.

This clonotype has ten or more counts. The CDR3 sequence is CASSRHPKGGQGVGGELFF. CDR3 DNA sequence: TGTGCCAGCAGCCGACATCCGAAAGGGGGACAGGGGGTCGGCGGGGAGCTGTTTTTT. The chain employs TRBV7-2 and TRBJ2-2; TRBD1 matches 11 bases. CDR3 length equals 19 residues. CDR1 is SGHTA, CDR2 FQGNSA, per germline. V was clipped by 5 bases and J by 7 bases; unmatched bases: 18.

The sample holds many counts of this clonotype. The CDR3 nucleotides are TGTGCCAGCAGTGAAACGGATCCGGGAAGAGGCGAGGGGCATTTT. Protein product: CASSETDPGRGEGHF. The chain is built from TRBV6-1 and TRBJ1-5; D ambiguous. CDR1 is MNHNS and CDR2 is SASEGT in the germline V gene. Trimming cost V 2 bases and J 15 bases, with 23 bases left between them. The CDR3 consists of 15 residues.

The rearrangement uses TRBV2 and TRBJ2-1; D is perhaps TRBD2 (6 bases). Germline V CDR1 and CDR2: SNHLY, FYNNEI. V was cut by 1 base and J by 1 base, with 11 bases left in between. The CDR3 totals 16 residues. The CDR3 loop is CASSEVAGNSYNEQFF. DNA of the CDR3: TGTGCCAGCAGTGAAGTTGCGGGGAATTCCTACAATGAGCAGTTCTTC.

This clonotype was found many times. The chain links TRBV11-2 to TRBJ2-7; D ambiguous. CDR1 SGHAT and CDR2 FQNNGV come from the germline V gene. Trimming took 2 bases from V and 7 from J, leaving 6 bases between them. CDR3 length: 11 amino acids. The CDR3 coding sequence is TGTGCCAGCAGCTTATTCGGTGAGCAGTACTTC. Its protein product is CASSLFGEQYF.

The chain recombines TRBV5-6 with TRBJ2-1; weak D call: TRBD2 (5 bases). The CDR3 is 16 amino acids. Trimming shortened V by 4 bases and J by 0 bases, and 14 bases separated the two germline ends. CDR1 SGHDT and CDR2 YYEEEE come from the germline V gene. The CDR3: CASSPESGSSYNEQFF. Written as DNA, the CDR3 is TGTGCCAGCAGCCCAGAGAGCGGAAGCTCCTACAATGAGCAGTTCTTC.